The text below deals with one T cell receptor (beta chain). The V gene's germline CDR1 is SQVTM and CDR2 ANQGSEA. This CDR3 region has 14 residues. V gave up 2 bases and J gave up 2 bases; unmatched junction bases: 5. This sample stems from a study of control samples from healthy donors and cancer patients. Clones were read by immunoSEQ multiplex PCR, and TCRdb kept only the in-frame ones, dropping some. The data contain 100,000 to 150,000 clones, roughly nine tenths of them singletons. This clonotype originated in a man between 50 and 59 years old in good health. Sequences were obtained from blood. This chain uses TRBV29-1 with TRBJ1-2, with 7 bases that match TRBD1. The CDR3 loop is CSVESGQMNYGYTF. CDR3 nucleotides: TGCAGCGTTGAATCGGGACAGATGAACTATGGCTACACCTTC.